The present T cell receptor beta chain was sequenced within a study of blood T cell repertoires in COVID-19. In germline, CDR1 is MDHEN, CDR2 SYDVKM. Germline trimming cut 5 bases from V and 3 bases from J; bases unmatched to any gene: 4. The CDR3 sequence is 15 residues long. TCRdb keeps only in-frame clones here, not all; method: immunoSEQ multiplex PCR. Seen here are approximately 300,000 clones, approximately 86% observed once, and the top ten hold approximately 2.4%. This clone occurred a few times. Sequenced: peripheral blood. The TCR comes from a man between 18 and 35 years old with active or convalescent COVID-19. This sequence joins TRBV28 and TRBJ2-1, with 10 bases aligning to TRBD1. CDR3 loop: CASSQTGGLYNEQFF. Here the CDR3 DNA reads TGTGCCAGCAGTCAGACAGGGGGCCTCTACAATGAGCAGTTCTTC. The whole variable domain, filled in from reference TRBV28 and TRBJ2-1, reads DVKVTQSSRYLVKRTGEKVFLECVQDMDHENMFWYRQDPGLGLRLIYFSYDVKMKEKGDIPEGYSVSREKKERFSLILESASTNQTSMYLCASSQTGGLYNEQFFGPGTRLTVL.